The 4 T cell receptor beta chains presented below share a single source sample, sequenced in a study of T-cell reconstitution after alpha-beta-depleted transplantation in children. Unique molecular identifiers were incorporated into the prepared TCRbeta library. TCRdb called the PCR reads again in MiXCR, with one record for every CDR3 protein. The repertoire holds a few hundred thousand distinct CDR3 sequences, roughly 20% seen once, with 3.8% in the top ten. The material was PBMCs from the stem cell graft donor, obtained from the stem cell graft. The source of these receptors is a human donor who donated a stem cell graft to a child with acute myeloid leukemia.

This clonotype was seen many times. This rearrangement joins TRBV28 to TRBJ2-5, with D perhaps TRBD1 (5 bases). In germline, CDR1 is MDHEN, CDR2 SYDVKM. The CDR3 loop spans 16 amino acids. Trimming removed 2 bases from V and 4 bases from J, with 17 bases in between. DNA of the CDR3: TGTGCCAGCAGTTTAGGGGCAGGTGTATGGGCAGAGACCCAGTACTTC. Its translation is CASSLGAGVWAETQYF.

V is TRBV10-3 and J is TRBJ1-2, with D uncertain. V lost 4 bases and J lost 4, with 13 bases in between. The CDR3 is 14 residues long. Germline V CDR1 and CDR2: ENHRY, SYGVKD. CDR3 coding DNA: TGTGCCATCAGTGCTTCCGACGGTACCTATGGCTACACCTTC. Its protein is CAISASDGTYGYTF.

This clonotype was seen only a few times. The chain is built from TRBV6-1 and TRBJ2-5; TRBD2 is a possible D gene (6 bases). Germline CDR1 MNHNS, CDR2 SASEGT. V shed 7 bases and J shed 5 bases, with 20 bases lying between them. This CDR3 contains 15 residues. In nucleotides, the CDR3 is TGTGCCAGCACTGTACGTGGGGGAGGTAGGGAGACCCAGTACTTC. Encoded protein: CASTVRGGGRETQYF.

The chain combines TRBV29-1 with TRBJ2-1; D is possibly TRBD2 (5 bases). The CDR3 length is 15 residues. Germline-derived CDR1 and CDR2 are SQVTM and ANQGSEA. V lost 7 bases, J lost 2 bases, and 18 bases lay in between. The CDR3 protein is CSAPEKEAPYNEQFF. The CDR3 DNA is TGCAGCGCTCCCGAAAAGGAGGCACCCTACAATGAGCAGTTCTTC.